These 16 T cell receptor beta chains share one sample of origin, sequenced in a study of cytomegalovirus exposure and HLA in healthy donors. The PCR contained 60 Vbeta and 13 Jbeta primers. Some clones are missing from TCRdb's copy, which holds only in-frame ones; the method was immunoSEQ multiplex PCR. The data hold about 130,000 clones, with around 80% observed a single time. Sequences were obtained from PBMCs. The receptors were sampled from a young man in good health.

The V and J genes are TRBV25-1 and TRBJ2-3; TRBD1 matches at 7 bases. The V gene's germline CDR1 is MGHDK and CDR2 SYGVNS. The CDR3 is 14 residues long. Unmatched junction bases numbered 6, after V lost 6 bases and J lost 3 bases. The CDR3 is CASSPTGMTDTQYF. The CDR3 coding sequence is TGTGCCAGCAGCCCGACAGGGATGACAGATACGCAGTATTTT.

This clone was detected once. V is TRBV13 and J is TRBJ1-5, with D possibly matching TRBD1 (5 bases). CDR1 is PRHDT, CDR2 FYEKMQ, per germline (reference sequence). This CDR3 is 15 amino acids long. The ends were cut back, 5 bases at V and 7 bases at J, with 18 bases in the middle. The CDR3 sequence: CASSGRTSDTQPQHF. The CDR3 nucleotides read TGTGCCAGCAGCGGAAGGACATCGGACACGCAGCCCCAGCATTTT.

The J gene is TRBJ2-7, the V gene TRBV5-8; 7 positions agree with TRBD2. CDR1 SGHTS and CDR2 YDEGEE come from the germline V gene. The CDR3 has 16 amino acids. V gave up 3 bases and J gave up 0 bases; unmatched junction bases: 9. This CDR3 is CASSSPWGGPSYEQYF. In nucleotides, the CDR3 is TGTGCCAGCAGCTCTCCCTGGGGGGGTCCCTCCTACGAGCAGTACTTC.

About this clone itself: One end of the junction does not line up with germline, which may come from a read error. This sequence joins TRBV7-9 and TRBJ2-7; 11 bases fit TRBD2. Germline-derived CDR1 and CDR2 are SEHNR and FQNEAQ (reference sequence). CDR3 length equals 14 residues. The CDR3, as DNA: TGTTCCAGCAGACCTACTAGCGGGAGTTACGAGCAGTACTTC. Translation: CSSRPTSGSYEQYF.

This chain joins TRBV28 and TRBJ1-2; D uncertain. This CDR3 is built from 15 residues. In germline, CDR1 is MDHEN, CDR2 SYDVKM. V dropped 6 bases and J dropped 8 bases, with 22 bases sitting between them. This chain's CDR3 is CASSLSSRLSGGYTF. In nucleotides, the CDR3 is TGTGCCAGCAGCCTATCAAGTAGACTAAGTGGGGGCTACACCTTC.

V usage is TRBV6-6 and J usage is TRBJ2-7, with 7 bases lining up with TRBD2. With V trimmed by 0 bases and J by 2 bases, 1 base remained unmatched. This CDR3 contains 14 residues. Germline assignment: CDR1 MNHNY and CDR2 SVGAGI (reference sequence). CDR3 sequence reads: CASSYSAGAYEQYF. In nucleotides, the CDR3 is TGTGCCAGCAGTTACTCCGCGGGAGCCTACGAGCAGTACTTC.

The chain carries TRBV19 and TRBJ2-1; perhaps TRBD1 as D (6 bases). The length of the CDR3 is 13 residues. Germline CDR1 LNHDA, CDR2 SQIVND (reference sequence). Trimming removed 4 bases from V and 12 bases from J, with 16 bases in between. CDR3 residues: CASSTTGVVGQFF. CDR3 DNA sequence: TGTGCCAGTAGTACGACAGGCGTGGTGGGGCAGTTCTTC.

The rearrangement links TRBV4-3 to TRBJ1-1; D unresolved. The CDR3 totals 14 residues. Per the germline V gene, CDR1 is LGHNA and CDR2 is YSLEER. Trimming left V 1 base short and J 4 bases short, with 10 bases between. This CDR3 reads CASSQVVGSTEAFF. As DNA, the CDR3 is TGCGCCAGCAGCCAAGTAGTCGGGAGCACTGAAGCTTTCTTT.

V is TRBV5-6 and J is TRBJ2-3; D may be TRBD1 (6 bases). Trimming left V 1 base short and J 6 bases short, with 15 bases between. This CDR3 spans 15 amino acids. Germline CDR1 and CDR2: SGHDT and YYEEEE. The CDR3 protein is CASSLSGTGWDTQYF. CDR3 DNA: TGTGCCAGCAGCTTGTCCGGCACAGGGTGGGATACGCAGTATTTT.

V usage is TRBV5-1 and J usage is TRBJ1-2, with 7 bases matching TRBD1. Trimming removed 0 bases from V and 0 bases from J; junction bases left unmatched: 5. The length of the CDR3 is 16 residues. In germline, CDR1 is SGHRS, CDR2 YFSETQ. The CDR3 DNA follows: TGCGCCAGCAGCTTGGGAAGGGACAGAGCTAACTATGGCTACACCTTC. Translated, it gives CASSLGRDRANYGYTF.

The chain has TRBV19 and TRBJ2-3, with D possibly TRBD2 on 5 matching bases. Germline V gene data show CDR1 as LNHDA and CDR2 as SQIVND (reference sequence). The CDR3 runs 15 residues. Trimming left V 5 bases short and J 3 bases short, with 15 bases between. The CDR3 is CASSPPAGRTDTQYF. Here the CDR3 DNA reads TGTGCCAGTAGTCCCCCCGCGGGTCGGACAGATACGCAGTATTTT.

V gene TRBV7-6 combines with J gene TRBJ1-1; the match to TRBD1 covers 9 bases. J gave up 1 base and V 0 bases, and 0 bases lay outside the gene matches. This CDR3 contains 15 residues. Germline values: CDR1 SGHVS, CDR2 FNYEAQ. The CDR3 is CASSLADRGNTEAFF. In DNA, the CDR3 is TGTGCCAGCAGCTTAGCGGACAGGGGGAACACTGAAGCTTTCTTT.

This clone was seen more than once but under ten times. The chain recombines TRBV30 with TRBJ1-2; 7 bases match TRBD1. The V segment lost 4 bases and the J segment 8 bases; nucleotides outside the gene matches: 4. The CDR3 covers 11 residues. Looked up from germline, CDR1 is GTSNPN and CDR2 is SVGIG (reference sequence). CDR3 amino acids: CAWKGGWGYTF. The CDR3 DNA is TGTGCCTGGAAAGGGGGCTGGGGCTACACCTTC. Full variable domain (rest looked up from reference TRBV30 and TRBJ1-2): SQTIHQWPATLVQPVGSPLSLECTVEGTSNPNLYWYRQAAGRGLQLLFYSVGIGQISSEVPQNLSASRPQDRQFILSSKKLLLSDSGFYLCAWKGGWGYTFGSGTRLTVV.

The CDR3 coding sequence is TGCGCCAGCAGCCTTTTATCGGGAGAAGGGAGTGAGCAGTTCTTC. It codes for CASSLLSGEGSEQFF. This sequence joins TRBV4-1 and TRBJ2-1; a weak D match, TRBD2 (6 bases). Per germline, CDR1 MGHRA and CDR2 YSYEKL. CDR3 size: 15 residues. V shed 4 bases and J shed 9 bases, with 19 bases lying between them.

The chain links TRBV18 to TRBJ1-4; perhaps TRBD1 as D (5 bases). This CDR3 region has 13 residues. V gave up 5 bases and J gave up 3 bases, with 7 bases separating them. CDR1 and CDR2 (germline): KGHSH, LQKENI. CDR3: CASSSRANEKLFF. CDR3 DNA sequence: TGTGCCAGCTCATCCAGGGCTAATGAAAAACTGTTTTTT.

The chain links TRBV7-6 to TRBJ2-1; tentatively, D is TRBD2 (6 bases). Germline-derived CDR1 and CDR2 are SGHVS and FNYEAQ. The V and J ends lost 2 bases and 4 bases respectively, with 12 bases between them. This CDR3 region has 15 residues. CDR3 loop: CASSLRLVSYNEQFF. The CDR3 nucleotides read TGTGCCAGCAGCTTAAGACTAGTCTCGTACAATGAGCAGTTCTTC.